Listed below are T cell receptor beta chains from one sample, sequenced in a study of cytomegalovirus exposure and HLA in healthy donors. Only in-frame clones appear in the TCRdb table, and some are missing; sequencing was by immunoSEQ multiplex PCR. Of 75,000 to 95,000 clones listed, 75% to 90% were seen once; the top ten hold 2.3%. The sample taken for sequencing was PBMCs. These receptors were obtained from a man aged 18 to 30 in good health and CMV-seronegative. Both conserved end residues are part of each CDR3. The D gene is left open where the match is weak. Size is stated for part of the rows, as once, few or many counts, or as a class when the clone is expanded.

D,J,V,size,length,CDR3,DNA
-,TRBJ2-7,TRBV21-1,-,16,CASRPTNRGSSYEQYF,TGTGCCAGCAGGCCCACGAATCGGGGGAGCTCCTACGAGCAGTACTTC
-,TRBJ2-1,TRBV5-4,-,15,CASSSIQGRRDEQFF,TGTGCCAGCAGCTCTATCCAGGGTCGGAGGGATGAGCAGTTCTTC
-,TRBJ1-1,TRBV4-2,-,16,CASSQAGDLSVGFAFF,TGTGCCAGCAGCCAAGCAGGGGACCTAAGCGTGGGGTTCGCTTTCTTT
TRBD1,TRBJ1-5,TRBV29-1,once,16,CSVGGLTGDSNQPQHF,TGCAGCGTTGGGGGCCTGACAGGGGATAGCAATCAGCCCCAGCATTTT
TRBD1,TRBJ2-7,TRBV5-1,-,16,CASSSSVRDSPYEQYF,TGCGCCAGCAGCTCCTCGGTCCGGGACAGTCCGTACGAGCAGTACTTC
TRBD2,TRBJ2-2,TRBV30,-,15,CAWSPLAGITGELFF,TGTGCCTGGAGTCCGCTAGCGGGAATAACCGGGGAGCTGTTTTTT
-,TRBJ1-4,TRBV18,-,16,CASSRLARVANEKLFF,TGTGCCAGCTCGCGTCTGGCGAGGGTGGCTAATGAAAAACTGTTTTTT
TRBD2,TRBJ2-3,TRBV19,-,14,CASSSGSATDTQYF,TGTGCCAGTAGTAGCGGGAGCGCAACAGATACGCAGTATTTT
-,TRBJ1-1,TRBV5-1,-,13,CASSLVRNTEAFF,TGCGCCAGCAGCTTGGTTCGGAACACTGAAGCTTTCTTT
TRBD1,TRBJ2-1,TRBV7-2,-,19,CASSSQGAPGYRTYNEQFF,TGTGCCAGCAGCTCCCAGGGGGCGCCCGGGTATAGGACCTACAATGAGCAGTTCTTC
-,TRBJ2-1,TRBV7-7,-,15,CASSLERGPYNEQFF,TGTGCTAGCAGCTTAGAAAGGGGCCCATACAATGAGCAGTTCTTC
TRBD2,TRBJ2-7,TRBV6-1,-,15,CASSEGGGSSYEQYF,TGTGCCAGCAGTGAGGGCGGGGGAAGCTCCTACGAGCAGTACTTC
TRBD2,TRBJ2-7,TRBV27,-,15,CASRLPGTSGYEQYF,TGTGCCAGCAGACTGCCCGGGACTAGCGGATACGAGCAGTACTTC
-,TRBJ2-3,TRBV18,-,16,CASSPGHQGGTDTQYF,TGTGCCAGCTCACCAGGACACCAAGGGGGCACAGATACGCAGTATTTT